This TCR beta chain was obtained from a study of tumor-infiltrating lymphocytes in primary liver carcinoma (dated by TCRdb to 2016 to 2017). A note on the overall study: Of the five patients, three men and two women aged 30 to 69 years, four had hepatocellular carcinoma and one had combined HCC and intrahepatic cholangiocarcinoma. The five patients had tumors of stage T1-T3 N0M0, with maximum diameters ranging from about 4 to 11 cm. Roughly 3.65 to 7.13 million productive TCRbeta reads were obtained per sample, and no significant difference in read depth was found between tissue types. Across five regions of each liver tumor, along with adjacent normal tissue and blood, the study brought together TCRbeta repertoire sequencing, expression microarrays and whole-exome sequencing. TCRbeta repertoire sequencing covered 35 or so specimens from 5 patients: roughly 25 tumor regions, 5 adjacent noncancerous liver tissues and 5 peripheral blood samples. To link TCRbeta repertoire diversity to the local molecular phenotype, the 20 to 25 tumor region samples were profiled with Agilent mRNA microarrays. Repertoires from technical replicates were highly reproducible, with mean shared-clone rates approximately 0.88 and correlation coefficients above 0.95. What the authors observed across the whole study: Only about 7.5-25% of top clones were found in all five regions of a tumor, suggesting spatial heterogeneity of tumor-infiltrating T cells. The study included only a few patients, and the authors note findings should be validated in a larger study. The top 250 clones accounted for a significantly greater share of the repertoire in tumors than in blood (p = 0.039). Bulk unsorted samples precluded comparing CD4+ and CD8+ T cell repertoires. Repertoire overlap was higher between tumor regions (mean roughly 35%) than tumor-adjacent (17%) or tumor-blood (14%) pairs, consistent with antigen-driven expansion. Only the TCR beta chain was sequenced, which likely underestimates true repertoire diversity because unpaired alpha chains were not captured.

This clonotype was seen a handful of times. The antigen this receptor binds is unknown. Nothing much larger sits one base from this clone, and base qualities are not available. Total RNA and DNA were co-extracted from around 20-30 mg of bulk tissue with the AllPrep DNA/RNA mini kit, without cell sorting. Between November 2015 and March 2016, roughly 5 patients in China with histopathologically diagnosed primary liver carcinoma had their tumors surgically resected. At the time of sampling, the patients had chronic HBV infection and had not received any treatment. Each tumor was sampled at five spatially separated regions: the tumor centre plus the superior, inferior, left-lateral and right-lateral poles. According to histology, viable tumor cells made up more than 75% of every tumor sample. Each fresh piece of tumor and adjacent tissue was cut in two, with one half stored in RNAlater at -80 degrees C and the other half sent for histology.

CDR1 and CDR2 are read off the germline V gene as MDHEN and SYDVKM. Reading from cysteine to phenylalanine, the CDR3 counts 17 amino acids. Just the 51-base CDR3 DNA is kept, in frame starting at base 1. Trimming accounts for 3 bases at V and 3 bases at J, while the number of junction bases matched to no gene is 9. TCRbeta-specific cDNA was reverse-transcribed from around 500 ng total RNA using a constant-region primer and ProtoScript II reverse transcriptase. Construction of the TCRbeta libraries relied on three nested rounds of multiplex PCR, following a slightly modified ARM-PCR procedure. Multiplex TRBV1-TRBV30 forward primers and a Cbeta reverse primer were used in the first two PCR rounds, each of which was run for roughly 10 cycles. A final 25-cycle PCR with Deep VentR polymerase added sample barcodes and Illumina adapters. Amplicons of 200-500 bp were gel-purified with a QIAquick gel extraction kit before sequencing. TCRbeta amplicons were sequenced on an Illumina HiSeq 2500 with 250-bp paired-end reads. Per the original workflow: Trimmomatic v0.33 was used to quality-trim the reads, and FLASH v1.2.11 was used to merge paired reads so that full CDR3 sequences could be recovered. MiGEC v1.2.1b assigned V, D and J germline segments to the rearranged TCRbeta sequences. Clonotype statistics and Shannon-Wiener diversity indices were computed with VDJtools v1.0.0. Except for diversity analysis, only the 250 most abundant clonotypes of each sample were used in subsequent analyses to reduce sampling bias. TCRdb ran its own pipeline on the public reads, namely fastp trimming at Q25 and MiXCR clone calling, and kept in-frame beta chains. Here each entry gathers all rows of one CDR3 protein and keeps the most common genes and DNA. TCRdb, not the original authors, processed these V and J calls. A total of 100,000 or so distinct CDR3 sequences appear in this sample, around 73% of them only once. Approximately 12% of the sample is held by the ten biggest clonotypes.

This TCR came from an older woman with primary liver carcinoma and hepatitis B virus infection. The V and J segments used are TRBV28 and TRBJ2-7; TRBD2 aligns with 12 central bases. The sequenced sample was liver tumor tissue from sampling region 2. The sample's cell subset or site label, decoded: tumor region T2, inferior pole. The DNA sequence is TGTGCCAGCAGTTTGAGGACTAGCGGGACGAGAGTCTACGAGCAGTACTTC. It encodes CASSLRTSGTRVYEQYF.